This section outlines one T cell receptor beta chain sequence together with its context. What it binds is not known. This specimen comes from a study of T cell responses to AZD1222 COVID-19 vaccine. Study as a whole: Pooled together were second doses at about 4 or about 12 weeks.

The CDR3 length is 12 residues. The V gene's germline CDR1 is LNHDA and CDR2 SQIVND (reference sequence). V was pared by 4 bases and J by 5 bases, with 5 bases between. Assay: immunoSEQ multiplex PCR; the TCRdb copy retains only in-frame clones and omits some. The sample includes around 100,000 clones, around 91% seen only once; the top ten take about 5%. Study-wide points: Following two doses of AZD1222, Spike-specific TCR breadth and depth rose. White British ancestry dominated among donors, who included more females, and clonal diversity was possibly underestimated. Every sample of the repertoires postdated the peak T cell response.

The sequencing here drew on peripheral blood, taken on day 0 of AZD1222 vaccination. The chain carries TRBV19 and TRBJ2-2, with D hard to call. The receptor was isolated from an adult in good health. The CDR3 nucleotides read TGTGCCAGTAGTACCAGGACCGGGGAGCTGTTTTTT. Encoded protein: CASSTRTGELFF.